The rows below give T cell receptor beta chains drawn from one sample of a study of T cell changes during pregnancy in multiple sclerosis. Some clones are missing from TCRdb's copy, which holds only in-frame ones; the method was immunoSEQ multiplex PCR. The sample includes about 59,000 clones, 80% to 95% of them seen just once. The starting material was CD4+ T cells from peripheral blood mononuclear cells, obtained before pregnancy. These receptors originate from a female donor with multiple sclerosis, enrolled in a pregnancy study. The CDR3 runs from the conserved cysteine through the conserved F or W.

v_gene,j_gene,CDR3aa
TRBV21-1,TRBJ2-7,CASSGPGQGWVFGIYEQYF
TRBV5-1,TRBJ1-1,CASSSGEPTEAFF
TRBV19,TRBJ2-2,CASSTRGRATGELFF
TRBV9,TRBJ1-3,CASSQGQGRAGNTIYF
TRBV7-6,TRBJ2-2,CASSLGQYTGELFF
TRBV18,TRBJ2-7,CASSPKSGGEQYF
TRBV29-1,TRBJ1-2,CSVRQGGYGYTF
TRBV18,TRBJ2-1,CASSLAQGRRINEQFF
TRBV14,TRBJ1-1,CASSHRTGVGTEAFF
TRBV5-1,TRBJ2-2,CASSFSVTGELFF
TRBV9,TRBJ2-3,CASSVGPGDTQYF
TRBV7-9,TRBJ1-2,CASSLVGTGGAYGYTF
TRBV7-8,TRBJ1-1,CASSFGTEAFF
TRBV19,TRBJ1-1,CASTDGGQGLAEAFF
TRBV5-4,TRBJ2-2,CASSFSRTSGLNTGELFF
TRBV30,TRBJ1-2,CAWGQGNGYTF
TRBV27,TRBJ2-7,CASRPTSGIPADYEQYF
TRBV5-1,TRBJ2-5,CASSPGASGQETQYF
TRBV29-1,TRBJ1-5,CSVASRDSSYSNQPQHF
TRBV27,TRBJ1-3,CASSLGGASGNTIYF
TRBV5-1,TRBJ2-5,CAIYPRTGETQYF
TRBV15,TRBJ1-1,CATSRVRGINMNTEAFF
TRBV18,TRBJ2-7,CASSLGLADAYEQYF
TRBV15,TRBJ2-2,CATSRDPGGRTGELFF
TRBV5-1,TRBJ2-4,CASSAGGTEKNIQYF
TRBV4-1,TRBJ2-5,CASSHPQGERRETQYF
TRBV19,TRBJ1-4,CASSIRGQSNEKLFF
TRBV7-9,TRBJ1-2,CASSPGTELYGYTF
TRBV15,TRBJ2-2,CATSRDFFLSGELFF
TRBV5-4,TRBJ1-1,CASSRAGRTEAFF
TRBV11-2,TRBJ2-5,CASSPTGLTGQETQYF